The 29 T cell receptor beta chains in this list originate from one sample, sequenced in a study of blood T cell repertoires in COVID-19. Using immunoSEQ multiplex PCR, the repertoire was profiled, and TCRdb retains in-frame clones only, with some absent. This table has under 300,000 clones, around nine tenths appearing once. Sequencing was carried out using PBMCs or T cells enriched from blood (not recorded which). The receptors were gathered from a woman in her forties or fifties who had recovered from COVID-19.

The chain employs TRBV6-4 and TRBJ1-5; 8 nucleotides line up with TRBD1. The CDR3 runs to 13 residues. J lost 5 bases, V lost 11 bases, and 8 bases had no gene match. CDR1 and CDR2 (germline): MRHNA, SNTAGT. CDR3 in amino acids: CALTDRAHQPQHF. DNA for the CDR3: TGTGCCCTGACGGACAGGGCTCATCAGCCCCAGCATTTT.

This clone was recorded once. The CDR3 DNA reads as TGTGCCACCAGCAGAGAAAACAGGGGTGATGAGCAGTTCTTC. Its translation is CATSRENRGDEQFF. This chain connects TRBV15 to TRBJ2-1; 7 bases match TRBD1. Germline loops: CDR1 LNHNV, CDR2 YYDKDF (reference sequence). The CDR3 contains 14 residues. Trimming removed 0 bases from V and 8 bases from J; junction bases left unmatched: 4. Based on the CDR3 plus reference TRBV15 and TRBJ2-1, the full variable domain is DAMVIQNPRYQVTQFGKPVTLSCSQTLNHNVMYWYQQKSSQAPKLLFHYYDKDFNNEADTPDNFQSRRPNTSFCFLDIRSPGLGDTAMYLCATSRENRGDEQFFGPGTRLTVL.

The CDR3 sequence: CASSQREGDDEQYF. The CDR3 DNA is TGTGCCAGCTCACAGCGGGAGGGTGACGACGAGCAGTACTTC. This rearrangement joins TRBV18 to TRBJ2-7, with 10 bases that match TRBD2. Germline CDR1 KGHSH, CDR2 LQKENI. The junction had 5 bases not matched to a gene; V was cut back by 4 bases and J by 5 bases. The CDR3 spans 14 residues.

The chain links TRBV6-1 to TRBJ2-7; D is perhaps TRBD2 (7 bases). The CDR3 covers 18 residues. The germline V gene encodes CDR1 MNHNS and CDR2 SASEGT. The V and J ends lost 2 bases and 3 bases respectively, with 23 bases between them. CDR3 residues: CASSERSLGGLALYEQYF. DNA of the CDR3: TGTGCCAGCAGTGAAAGGAGCCTCGGGGGGCTTGCACTCTACGAGCAGTACTTC.

The rearrangement uses TRBV6-5 and TRBJ1-3; the D gene is possibly TRBD1 (6 bases). Germline V CDR1 and CDR2: MNHEY, SVGAGI. The V gene lost 6 bases and the J gene lost 1 base, with 10 bases spanning the gap. The CDR3 is 14 residues long. CDR3 nucleotide sequence: TGTGCCAGCAGATTTACAGGGTCTGGAAACACCATATATTTT. Translation gives CASRFTGSGNTIYF.

The CDR3 DNA reads TGCGCCAGCAGCTTGGGAGCGGAAGGGAGCACAGATACGCAGTATTTT. As protein: CASSLGAEGSTDTQYF. The chain uses TRBV5-1 and TRBJ2-3, with TRBD2 as a possible D gene (5 bases). Germline loops: CDR1 SGHRS, CDR2 YFSETQ. The CDR3 length is 16 residues. V dropped 0 bases and J dropped 0 bases, with 11 bases sitting between them.

The chain is built from TRBV6-4 and TRBJ1-3; the D gene is possibly TRBD1 (6 bases). Germline values: CDR1 MRHNA, CDR2 SNTAGT. The CDR3 length is 17 residues. Trimming took off 3 bases at V and 0 bases at J, with 15 bases between the two ends. The DNA for the CDR3 is TGTGCCAGCAGTGATCGGACAGAGACCCGCTCTGGAAACACCATATATTTT. This codes for CASSDRTETRSGNTIYF.

This clone was seen once. Here the CDR3 DNA reads TGTGCCAGCAGGGCACAGGGTAGGGGCTACACCTTC. As protein: CASRAQGRGYTF. This chain links TRBV6-5 with TRBJ1-2, with a tentative D call TRBD1 (6 bases). The CDR3 covers 12 residues. Germline values: CDR1 MNHEY, CDR2 SVGAGI. V was trimmed by 6 bases and J by 8 bases, leaving 13 bases between them.

This clone appeared a few times. The chain uses TRBV19 and TRBJ1-6; the D is unclear. Looked up from germline, CDR1 is LNHDA and CDR2 is SQIVND (reference sequence). The CDR3 extends over 12 amino acids. The CDR3 is CAAQSYNSPLHF. CDR3 coding DNA: TGTGCTGCACAATCCTATAATTCACCCCTCCACTTT.

This rearrangement joins TRBV9 to TRBJ1-1; maybe TRBD1 (6 bases). The germline V gene has CDR1 SGDLS and CDR2 YYNGEE. The ends were cut back, 2 bases at V and 5 bases at J, with 16 bases in the middle. The CDR3 is 15 amino acids. Here the CDR3 DNA reads TGTGCCAGCAGCGTTTTGGGGGCGCCGGGTACTGAAGCTTTCTTT. Its translation is CASSVLGAPGTEAFF.

This sequence joins TRBV5-1 and TRBJ2-2; a possible D gene is TRBD1 (5 bases). There are 15 residues in the CDR3. Trimming removed 0 bases at V and 4 bases at J, with 10 bases between. Germline CDR1 is SGHRS and CDR2 is YFSETQ. In DNA, the CDR3 is TGCGCCAGCAGCTTGGCCGACAGTTTCACCGGGGAGCTGTTTTTT. Its protein product is CASSLADSFTGELFF.

The chain employs TRBV6-2 or TRBV6-3 and TRBJ2-7; 11 bases align to TRBD2. The germline CDR1 and CDR2 sequences are MNHEY and SVGEGT. The V segment lost 0 bases and the J segment 6 bases; nucleotides outside the gene matches: 4. This CDR3 has 15 residues. For the CDR3, the DNA is TGTGCCAGCAGTTACTCTTCTAGCGGGAGGTTCGAGCAGTACTTC. This encodes CASSYSSSGRFEQYF.

V is TRBV2 and J is TRBJ2-3, with D uncertain. The V gene lost 7 bases and the J gene lost 2 bases, with 13 bases spanning the gap. Per the germline V gene, CDR1 is SNHLY and CDR2 is FYNNEI. The CDR3 runs 14 residues. CDR3 nucleotide sequence: TGTGCCAGCAATCTTGGGCAGATCACAGATACGCAGTATTTT. This sequence encodes CASNLGQITDTQYF.

This clone appeared a single time. This chain connects TRBV4-1 to TRBJ1-4; 9 nucleotides agree with TRBD1. CDR1 is MGHRA and CDR2 is YSYEKL in the germline V gene. This CDR3 has 15 residues. The trim removed 2 bases at V and 13 bases at J, leaving 11 bases unmatched. The CDR3, as DNA: TGCGCCAGCAGCCAACCGGGACAGGGAAAGAATTTACTGTTTTTT. Translating gives CASSQPGQGKNLLFF.

With regard to this clone: One end of the junction does not line up with germline, which may come from a read error. V usage is TRBV2 and J usage is TRBJ2-7; 7 bases agree with TRBD2. Germline CDR1 SNHLY, CDR2 FYNNEI. This CDR3 is 12 amino acids long. CDR3 loop: CASSPDLGGGNF. The CDR3 DNA reads as TGTGCCAGCAGTCCTGACCTTGGGGGAGGGAACTTC.

The chain carries TRBV30 and TRBJ2-1; 7 bases are a match to TRBD1. Germline assignment: CDR1 GTSNPN and CDR2 SVGIG (reference sequence). The V segment lost 5 bases and the J segment 5 bases; nucleotides outside the gene matches: 0. The CDR3 sequence is 11 residues long. In DNA, the CDR3 is TGTGCCTGGGGACAGGACAATGAGCAGTTCTTC. This encodes CAWGQDNEQFF.

This clone was seen a few times. The J gene is TRBJ2-3, the V gene TRBV15; the D gene is possibly TRBD2 (5 bases). V was trimmed by 5 bases and J by 4 bases, leaving 10 bases between them. Germline CDR1 is LNHNV and CDR2 is YYDKDF (reference sequence). The CDR3 contains 13 residues. Here the CDR3 reads CATSSQLADTQYF. CDR3 nucleotides: TGTGCCACCAGCTCGCAACTAGCAGATACGCAGTATTTT.

The chain is built from TRBV5-4 and TRBJ2-7; TRBD1 aligns across 7 bases. With 5 bases clipped from V and 2 bases from J, the junction kept 7 bases outside the gene matches. This CDR3 is 14 amino acids long. Germline values: CDR1 SGHNT, CDR2 YYREEE (reference sequence). CDR3 region: CASSLGQDTYEQYF. CDR3 nucleotides: TGTGCCAGCAGTTTAGGACAGGACACCTACGAGCAGTACTTC.

This chain connects TRBV2 to TRBJ2-1; 7 nucleotides match TRBD2. The V segment lost 7 bases and the J segment 7 bases; nucleotides outside the gene matches: 7. The germline V gene has CDR1 SNHLY and CDR2 FYNNEI. The CDR3 runs 13 residues. The CDR3 DNA is TGTGCCAGCACACTCGGGAGGTTTAATGAGCAGTTCTTC. It translates to CASTLGRFNEQFF.

The chain uses TRBV6-6 and TRBJ2-7; 8 positions match TRBD1. V was pared by 5 bases and J by 3 bases, with 6 bases of the junction left unmatched. The CDR3 contains 14 residues. CDR1 is MNHNY and CDR2 is SVGAGI in the germline V gene (reference sequence). CDR3 loop: CASSGRGQGYEQYF. The CDR3 DNA follows: TGTGCCAGCAGTGGCCGAGGACAGGGCTACGAGCAGTACTTC.

The V call is TRBV5-1, the J call TRBJ2-5, with TRBD1 matching 7 bases. J was trimmed by 2 bases and V by 4 bases; bases with no gene match: 11. In germline, CDR1 is SGHRS, CDR2 YFSETQ. There are 16 residues in the CDR3. CDR3 in DNA: TGCGCCAGCAGCCGCCGGCTGGGACAGATACAAGAGACCCAGTACTTC. Amino acids: CASSRRLGQIQETQYF.

The V call is TRBV6-5, the J call TRBJ2-2; D gene ambiguous. Trimming shortened V by 2 bases and J by 5 bases, and 6 bases separated the two germline ends. The germline V gene encodes CDR1 MNHEY and CDR2 SVGAGI. The CDR3 contains 13 residues. CDR3 loop: CASSYAQTGELFF. The CDR3 coding sequence is TGTGCCAGCAGTTACGCCCAGACCGGGGAGCTGTTTTTT.

This clone was picked up one time. The rearrangement uses TRBV19 and TRBJ1-2; TRBD1 aligns across 9 bases. The germline CDR1 and CDR2 sequences are LNHDA and SQIVND (reference sequence). This CDR3 is built from 17 residues. Losses at the gene ends were 6 bases for V and 5 bases for J; bases not matched to a gene: 16. The CDR3 here is CASRKSTLTGGFYGYTF. DNA of the CDR3: TGTGCCAGTAGGAAATCGACCCTGACAGGGGGGTTTTATGGCTACACCTTC.

The table lists this clone with a count of one. The V and J genes are TRBV2 and TRBJ2-3; the D is unclear. Germline assignment: CDR1 SNHLY and CDR2 FYNNEI. Trimming stripped 4 bases from V and 0 bases from J, with 11 bases between. The CDR3 runs 15 residues. The CDR3 coding sequence is TGTGCCAGCAGTGGTCTGAGCGATAGCACAGATACGCAGTATTTT. It codes for CASSGLSDSTDTQYF.

In regard to this clone: The sample has other DNA sequences that encode this CDR3 too. The chain has TRBV28 and TRBJ1-2; D gene unclear. From germline, CDR1 is MDHEN and CDR2 SYDVKM. The CDR3 is made up of 13 amino acids. Trimming left V 6 bases short and J 1 base short, with 9 bases between. The CDR3 DNA follows: TGTGCCAGCAGCCCCGGGGATAACTATGGCTACACCTTC. It yields the protein CASSPGDNYGYTF.

The chain joins TRBV10-3 to TRBJ1-4; 8 nucleotides align to TRBD1. From germline, CDR1 is ENHRY and CDR2 SYGVKD. V gave up 2 bases and J gave up 4 bases; unmatched junction bases: 6. The CDR3 extends over 16 amino acids. The CDR3 loop is CAISEAGQAHNEKLFF. The DNA of the CDR3 is TGTGCCATCAGTGAGGCGGGACAGGCGCATAATGAAAAACTGTTTTTT.

The V gene is TRBV2, the J gene TRBJ1-3; D is possibly TRBD1 (5 bases). CDR3 length equals 13 residues. V lost 8 bases to trimming and J lost 3 bases, with 11 bases between them. CDR1 SNHLY and CDR2 FYNNEI come from the germline V gene. The CDR3 sequence is CASQAGNGNTIYF. In nucleotides, the CDR3 is TGTGCCAGCCAGGCAGGGAATGGAAACACCATATATTTT.

This clone was detected only a few times. The chain combines TRBV9 with TRBJ1-6; D gene ambiguous. CDR1 and CDR2 from the germline V gene are SGDLS and YYNGEE. The CDR3 contains 16 residues. Between the trimmed V and J ends, which lost 0 bases and 14 bases, there was a span of 21 bases. The CDR3: CASSVGPRRSDITLHF. The CDR3 nucleotides read TGTGCCAGCAGCGTAGGTCCCAGGCGTTCGGATATCACCCTCCACTTT.

The V gene is TRBV5-1, the J gene TRBJ2-2, with TRBD2 matching 10 bases. The CDR3 sequence is 18 residues long. With 0 bases clipped from V and 3 bases from J, the junction kept 8 bases outside the gene matches. In germline, CDR1 is SGHRS, CDR2 YFSETQ. In DNA, the CDR3 is TGCGCCAGCAGCTTGGCAGCTAGCGGGAGCTGGGACACCGGGGAGCTGTTTTTT. Translating it yields CASSLAASGSWDTGELFF. Full variable domain (outside the CDR3, taken from reference TRBV5-1 and TRBJ2-2): KAGVTQTPRYLIKTRGQQVTLSCSPISGHRSVSWYQQTPGQGLQFLFEYFSETQRNKGNFPGRFSGRQFSNSRSEMNVSTLELGDSALYLCASSLAASGSWDTGELFFGEGSRLTVL.